This T cell receptor beta chain appears in the sequencing data of a study of control samples from healthy donors and cancer patients. Libraries were prepared by immunoSEQ multiplex PCR; TCRdb keeps only in-frame clonotypes and omits some of them. This table holds 95,000 to 150,000 clones, 88% found once. The sequencing input was blood. The receptor was isolated from a man between 40 and 49 years old in good health.

CDR3: CASSQAGFSSEKLFF. The CDR3, as DNA: TGTGCCAGCAGCCAGGCAGGATTTTCGAGTGAAAAACTGTTTTTT. The V call is TRBV3-1 (or the pseudogene TRBV3-2), the J call TRBJ1-4; no reliable D call. The germline CDR1 and CDR2 sequences are LGHDT and YNNKEL (reference sequence). The V end was cut by 3 bases, the J end by 7 bases, with 15 bases between. CDR3 length: 15 amino acids.